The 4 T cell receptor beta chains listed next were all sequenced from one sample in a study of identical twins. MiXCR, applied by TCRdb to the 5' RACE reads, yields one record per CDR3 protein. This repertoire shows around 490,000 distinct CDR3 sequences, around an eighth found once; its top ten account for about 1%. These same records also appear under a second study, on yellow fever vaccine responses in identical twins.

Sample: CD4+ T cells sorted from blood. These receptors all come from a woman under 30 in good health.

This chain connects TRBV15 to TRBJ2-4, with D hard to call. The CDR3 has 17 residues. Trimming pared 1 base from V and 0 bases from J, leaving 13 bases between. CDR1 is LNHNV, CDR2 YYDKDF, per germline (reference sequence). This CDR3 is CATSRAPFELAKNIQYF. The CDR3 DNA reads TGTGCCACCAGCAGAGCCCCATTTGAGTTAGCCAAAAACATTCAGTACTTC.

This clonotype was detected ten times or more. The CDR3 spells CASSLGGTSTYEQYF. The CDR3 nucleotides read TGTGCCAGCAGCTTAGGCGGGACATCAACCTACGAGCAGTACTTC. The chain carries TRBV11-2 and TRBJ2-7; D may match TRBD1 or TRBD2 (6 bases each). The CDR3 extends over 15 amino acids. The V gene lost 1 base and the J gene lost 2 bases, with 12 bases spanning the gap. Per the germline V gene, CDR1 is SGHAT and CDR2 is FQNNGV.

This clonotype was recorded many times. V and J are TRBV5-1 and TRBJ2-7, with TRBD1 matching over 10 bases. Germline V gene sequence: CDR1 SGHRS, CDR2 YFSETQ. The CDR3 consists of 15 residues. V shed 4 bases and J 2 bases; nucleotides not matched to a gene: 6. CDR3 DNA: TGCGCCAGCAGCCACGACGGGACAGGGGCCTACGAGCAGTACTTC. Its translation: CASSHDGTGAYEQYF.

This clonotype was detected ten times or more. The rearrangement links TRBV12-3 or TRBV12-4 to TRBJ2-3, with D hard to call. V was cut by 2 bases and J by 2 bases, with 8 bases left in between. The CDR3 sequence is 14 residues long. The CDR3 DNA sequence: TGTGCCAGCAGTTTACTTTCAGACACAGATACGCAGTATTTT. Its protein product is CASSLLSDTDTQYF.